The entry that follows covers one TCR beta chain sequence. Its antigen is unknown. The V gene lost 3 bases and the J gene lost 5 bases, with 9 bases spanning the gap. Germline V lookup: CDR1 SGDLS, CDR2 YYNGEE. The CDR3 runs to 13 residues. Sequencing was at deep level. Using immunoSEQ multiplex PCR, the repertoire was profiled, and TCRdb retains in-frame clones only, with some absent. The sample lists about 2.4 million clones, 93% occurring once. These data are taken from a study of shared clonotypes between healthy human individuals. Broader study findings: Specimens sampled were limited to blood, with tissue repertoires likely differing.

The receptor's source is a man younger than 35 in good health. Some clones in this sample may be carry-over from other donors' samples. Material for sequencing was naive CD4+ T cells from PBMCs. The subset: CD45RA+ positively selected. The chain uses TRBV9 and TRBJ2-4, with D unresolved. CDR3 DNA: TGTGCCAGCAGCGCCGGACCCGAAAACATTCAGTACTTC. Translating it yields CASSAGPENIQYF.